The 27 T cell receptor beta chains below all came from one sample that was sequenced in a study of blood T cell repertoires in COVID-19. Sequencing used immunoSEQ multiplex PCR; TCRdb keeps in-frame clones, though not all of them. The sample includes tens of thousands of clones, roughly 80% of them seen just once. Sequenced material: peripheral blood. Receptors originate from a man between 65 and 80 years old with COVID-19, enrolled during active disease.

Details on this clone: The same CDR3 arises from other DNA sequences in this sample as well. V and J are TRBV12-5 and TRBJ1-4; D unclear. CDR1 and CDR2 from the germline V gene are LGHNT and FRNRAP. CDR3 length: 11 residues. Trimming stripped 7 bases from V and 4 bases from J, with 4 bases between. The CDR3 DNA sequence: TGTGCTAGTGCCCTTAATGAAAAACTGTTTTTT. Translated: CASALNEKLFF.

The rearrangement joins TRBV3-1 (or the pseudogene TRBV3-2) to TRBJ2-1, with D maybe TRBD1 (6 bases). The CDR3 extends over 15 amino acids. V was trimmed by 5 bases and J by 8 bases, leaving 19 bases between them. Germline loops: CDR1 LGHDT, CDR2 YNNKEL (reference sequence). CDR3 region: CASSTGHRGIDEQFF. DNA of the CDR3: TGTGCCAGCAGCACGGGACACCGGGGCATCGATGAGCAGTTCTTC.

The V and J genes are TRBV7-9 and TRBJ2-3; 10 bases match TRBD2. The germline V gene has CDR1 SEHNR and CDR2 FQNEAQ (reference sequence). V trimming: 5 bases; J trimming: 6 bases; junction bases outside the gene matches: 14. This CDR3 has 17 amino acids. The CDR3 DNA follows: TGTGCCAGCAGCCTCTCGGGTCGAGCGGGAGGGCCTGATACGCAGTATTTT. This translates into CASSLSGRAGGPDTQYF.

The rearrangement joins TRBV5-1 to TRBJ2-7; the D gene is possibly TRBD2 (6 bases). Germline CDR1 SGHRS, CDR2 YFSETQ. The CDR3 covers 13 residues. V lost 0 bases to trimming and J lost 6 bases, with 10 bases between them. The CDR3 here is CASSLELAGEQYF. The DNA for the CDR3 is TGCGCCAGCAGCTTGGAACTAGCAGGCGAGCAGTACTTC. Using reference TRBV5-1 and TRBJ2-7 for the parts outside the CDR3, the full variable domain is KAGVTQTPRYLIKTRGQQVTLSCSPISGHRSVSWYQQTPGQGLQFLFEYFSETQRNKGNFPGRFSGRQFSNSRSEMNVSTLELGDSALYLCASSLELAGEQYFGPGTRLTVT.

This clone came up a few times. The chain couples TRBV9 to TRBJ1-4, with a tentative D call TRBD1 (5 bases). Germline CDR1 SGDLS, CDR2 YYNGEE. V was trimmed by 4 bases and J by 1 base, leaving 11 bases between them. The length of the CDR3 is 15 residues. The CDR3 protein is CASSPRQRTNEKLFF. CDR3 in DNA: TGTGCCAGCAGCCCGCGACAGAGAACTAATGAAAAACTGTTTTTT. Drawing the rest from reference TRBV9 and TRBJ1-4, the complete variable domain is DSGVTQTPKHLITATGQRVTLRCSPRSGDLSVYWYQQSLDQGLQFLIQYYNGEERAKGNILERFSAQQFPDLHSELNLSSLELGDSALYFCASSPRQRTNEKLFFGSGTQLSVL.

This clone has only one observation. This sequence joins TRBV19 and TRBJ2-1; a possible D gene is TRBD2 (5 bases). Trimming pared 5 bases from V and 12 bases from J, leaving 23 bases between. The CDR3 consists of 15 residues. Germline V lookup: CDR1 LNHDA, CDR2 SQIVND (reference sequence). The CDR3 DNA reads TGTGCCAGTAGTTATACTTCGGAGGCAGTGATGATGCAGTTCTTC. Its translation is CASSYTSEAVMMQFF.

This chain connects TRBV5-1 to TRBJ1-2; no definite D call. This CDR3 comprises 15 residues. V gave up 0 bases and J gave up 8 bases, with 17 bases separating them. Per the germline V gene, CDR1 is SGHRS and CDR2 is YFSETQ. For the CDR3, the DNA is TGCGCCAGCAGCTTGGATCCGGAAGGGCGGGAGGGCTACACCTTC. Protein sequence: CASSLDPEGREGYTF. Full variable domain (rest looked up from reference TRBV5-1 and TRBJ1-2): KAGVTQTPRYLIKTRGQQVTLSCSPISGHRSVSWYQQTPGQGLQFLFEYFSETQRNKGNFPGRFSGRQFSNSRSEMNVSTLELGDSALYLCASSLDPEGREGYTFGSGTRLTVV.

This CDR3 reads CASSLSSGTSTDTQYF. The CDR3 DNA reads TGTGCCAGCAGTTTATCGTCAGGAACTAGCACAGATACGCAGTATTTT. The chain carries TRBV27 and TRBJ2-3; D not resolved. Trimming left V 0 bases short and J 0 bases short, with 10 bases between. CDR3 length: 16 amino acids. CDR1 is MNHEY, CDR2 SMNVEV, per germline (reference sequence).

The V gene is TRBV4-3, the J gene TRBJ2-1; no firm D call. Trimming left V 0 bases short and J 0 bases short, with 9 bases between. Germline V lookup: CDR1 LGHNA, CDR2 YSLEER. This CDR3 region has 16 residues. CDR3 protein: CASSQDVTSSYNEQFF. CDR3 nucleotide sequence: TGCGCCAGCAGCCAAGATGTCACGAGCTCCTACAATGAGCAGTTCTTC.

The chain has TRBV11-3 and TRBJ2-3; the D gene is possibly TRBD2 (6 bases). Trimming took off 1 base at V and 2 bases at J, with 10 bases between the two ends. The CDR3 runs 15 residues. The germline V gene has CDR1 SGHNT and CDR2 YENEEA. CDR3 nucleotides: TGTGCCAGCAGCTTAGTGTTAGCGGACACAGATACGCAGTATTTT. This encodes CASSLVLADTDTQYF.

This clone was recorded once. The J gene is TRBJ1-4, the V gene TRBV7-9; no clear D. The CDR3 consists of 16 residues. Germline V gene sequence: CDR1 SEHNR, CDR2 FQNEAQ (reference sequence). V shed 2 bases and J shed 0 bases, with 10 bases lying between them. The CDR3 sequence is CASSLWSGTTNEKLFF. For the CDR3, the DNA is TGTGCCAGCAGCTTATGGAGCGGGACAACTAATGAAAAACTGTTTTTT.

The rearrangement joins TRBV19 to TRBJ1-5, with D possibly TRBD1 on 5 matching bases. The CDR3 is 14 amino acids. Germline V gene data show CDR1 as LNHDA and CDR2 as SQIVND (reference sequence). V lost 6 bases and J lost 2, with 11 bases in between. The CDR3 reads CASSGREGNQPQHF. DNA of the CDR3: TGTGCCAGTAGCGGCAGGGAGGGCAATCAGCCCCAGCATTTT. The full variable domain, rest sourced from reference TRBV19 and TRBJ1-5, is DGGITQSPKYLFRKEGQNVTLSCEQNLNHDAMYWYRQDPGQGLRLIYYSQIVNDFQKGDIAEGYSVSREKKESFPLTVTSAQKNPTAFYLCASSGREGNQPQHFGDGTRLSIL.

The rearrangement links TRBV28 to TRBJ1-6; D may be TRBD1 (6 bases). Looked up from germline, CDR1 is MDHEN and CDR2 is SYDVKM. Trimming shortened V by 6 bases and J by 5 bases, and 17 bases separated the two germline ends. This CDR3 has 16 residues. The CDR3 loop reads CASRILQGRDNSPLHF. Written as DNA, the CDR3 is TGTGCCAGCAGAATACTACAGGGAAGGGATAATTCACCCCTCCACTTT.

The V gene is TRBV19, the J gene TRBJ1-5; 7 bases agree with TRBD1. The CDR3 is made up of 14 amino acids. Germline V gene lookup returns CDR1 LNHDA and CDR2 SQIVND (reference sequence). J gave up 6 bases and V 3 bases, and 5 bases lay outside the gene matches. In DNA form, the CDR3 reads TGTGCCAGTAGTATGGTACAGGGGAGTCAGCCCCAGCATTTT. Protein sequence: CASSMVQGSQPQHF.

CDR3 residues: CASSRRESGNTIYF. CDR3 sequence (DNA): TGTGCCAGTAGTCGAAGGGAGTCTGGAAACACCATATATTTT. The chain uses TRBV19 and TRBJ1-3; D uncertain. The V end lost 5 bases, the J end lost 1 base, and 9 bases lay between the germline ends. Germline V gene sequence: CDR1 LNHDA, CDR2 SQIVND (reference sequence). The CDR3 has 14 residues.

This clone occurred once. V is TRBV9 and J is TRBJ1-4, with a possible D match to TRBD1 (5 bases). The V gene lost 0 bases and the J gene lost 3 bases, with 6 bases spanning the gap. Germline V gene sequence: CDR1 SGDLS, CDR2 YYNGEE. This CDR3 is 14 amino acids long. The CDR3 DNA sequence: TGTGCCAGCAGCGTAGGGGGGGCTAATGAAAAACTGTTTTTT. Translation gives CASSVGGANEKLFF.

The chain joins TRBV5-6 to TRBJ1-1; the D gene is possibly TRBD1 (5 bases). CDR1 is SGHDT and CDR2 is YYEEEE in the germline V gene. Between the trimmed V and J ends, which lost 0 bases and 2 bases, there was a span of 8 bases. This CDR3 region has 14 residues. CDR3 sequence: CASSLVTGNTEAFF. The CDR3 DNA is TGTGCCAGCAGCTTGGTCACAGGCAACACTGAAGCTTTCTTT.

V usage is TRBV4-2 and J usage is TRBJ1-3; D possibly corresponds to TRBD1 (6 bases). This CDR3 region has 16 residues. Trimming took 0 bases from V and 2 from J, leaving 11 bases between them. Germline CDR1 reads LGHNA; CDR2 reads YNFKEQ. The CDR3 DNA is TGTGCCAGCAGCCAAGATGAGGCAGGGGCTGGAAACACCATATATTTT. Encoded protein: CASSQDEAGAGNTIYF.

The J gene is TRBJ2-7, the V gene TRBV13; 9 nucleotides match TRBD1. The CDR3 is 19 residues long. With 1 base clipped from V and 3 bases from J, the junction kept 16 bases outside the gene matches. Looked up from germline, CDR1 is PRHDT and CDR2 is FYEKMQ (reference sequence). As DNA, the CDR3 is TGTGCCAGCAGCTTAGCCCCAGGACAGGGGAAATTTTTGTTCTACGAGCAGTACTTC. Translation: CASSLAPGQGKFLFYEQYF.

The chain couples TRBV9 to TRBJ2-2; D may be TRBD2 (5 bases). The CDR3 totals 13 residues. V dropped 2 bases and J dropped 7 bases, with 9 bases sitting between them. CDR1 is SGDLS and CDR2 is YYNGEE in the germline V gene. This CDR3 reads CASSVGVVGELFF. The CDR3 DNA follows: TGTGCCAGCAGCGTCGGGGTAGTCGGGGAGCTGTTTTTT. Filled out from reference TRBV9 and TRBJ2-2, the complete variable domain reads DSGVTQTPKHLITATGQRVTLRCSPRSGDLSVYWYQQSLDQGLQFLIQYYNGEERAKGNILERFSAQQFPDLHSELNLSSLELGDSALYFCASSVGVVGELFFGEGSRLTVL.

The rearrangement links TRBV25-1 to TRBJ1-2; D might be TRBD1 (6 bases). V lost 3 bases and J 5 bases, leaving 16 bases between the germline ends. This CDR3 region has 15 residues. Germline V gives CDR1 MGHDK, CDR2 SYGVNS. CDR3 amino acids: CASSDPGQQGYGYTF. CDR3 DNA: TGTGCCAGCAGTGATCCCGGACAGCAGGGATATGGCTACACCTTC.

The rearrangement links TRBV5-1 to TRBJ1-2; tentatively, D is TRBD1 (5 bases). Trimming cost V 0 bases and J 6 bases, with 12 bases left between them. Germline V gene sequence: CDR1 SGHRS, CDR2 YFSETQ. The CDR3 spans 14 residues. The CDR3 coding sequence is TGCGCCAGCAGCTTGGTTCAGGGCCAGGATGGCTACACCTTC. It yields the protein CASSLVQGQDGYTF.

V is TRBV5-1 and J is TRBJ2-2, with D possibly matching TRBD1 (6 bases). The V end was cut by 4 bases, the J end by 0 bases, with 10 bases between. This CDR3 contains 15 residues. The germline V gene encodes CDR1 SGHRS and CDR2 YFSETQ. The CDR3 loop reads CASSPGHTNTGELFF. DNA for the CDR3: TGCGCCAGCAGCCCGGGACACACGAACACCGGGGAGCTGTTTTTT.

The V call is TRBV21-1, the J call TRBJ1-5; TRBD1, as called in the table, went unchecked against the DNA. TRBV21-1 is annotated as a pseudogene. The CDR3 extends over 13 amino acids. CDR3: CASRQGQGQPQHF. The DNA of the CDR3 is TGTGCCAGCAGACAGGGGCAGGGTCAGCCCCAGCATTTT.

V and J are TRBV5-1 and TRBJ2-1; tentative D call: TRBD2 (5 bases). Germline CDR1 is SGHRS and CDR2 is YFSETQ. With 5 bases removed from V and 4 bases from J, the gap between germline ends came to 16 bases. This CDR3 spans 15 amino acids. The chain's CDR3 is CASRLGLEDYNEQFF. The CDR3 region has the DNA TGCGCCAGCAGATTAGGACTGGAGGATTACAATGAGCAGTTCTTC. Full variable domain (missing parts from reference TRBV5-1 and TRBJ2-1): KAGVTQTPRYLIKTRGQQVTLSCSPISGHRSVSWYQQTPGQGLQFLFEYFSETQRNKGNFPGRFSGRQFSNSRSEMNVSTLELGDSALYLCASRLGLEDYNEQFFGPGTRLTVL.

This clone was counted a few times. This CDR3 reads CSVSGTSTDTQYF. Written as DNA, the CDR3 is TGCAGCGTGTCCGGGACTAGCACAGATACGCAGTATTTT. The rearrangement uses TRBV29-1 and TRBJ2-3; perhaps TRBD2 as D (6 bases). This CDR3 is built from 13 residues. Germline V gives CDR1 SQVTM, CDR2 ANQGSEA. The ends were cut back, 6 bases at V and 0 bases at J, with 10 bases in the middle.

This chain links TRBV5-1 with TRBJ2-7, with TRBD2 matching over 15 bases. Germline V CDR1 and CDR2: SGHRS, YFSETQ. With V trimmed by 4 bases and J by 0 bases, 8 bases remained unmatched. The CDR3 sequence is 18 residues long. The CDR3 is CASSPGLAGGFFSYEQYF. The CDR3 region has the DNA TGCGCCAGCAGCCCGGGACTAGCGGGAGGTTTCTTCTCCTACGAGCAGTACTTC.